One and the same sample provided the 21 T cell receptor beta chains below, sequenced in a study of blood T cell repertoires in COVID-19. TCRdb's table, derived via immunoSEQ multiplex PCR, lists solely in-frame clones and lacks some. The sample contains 150,000 to 200,000 clones, 89% of which appear only once. The material sequenced was peripheral blood. Receptor source: a man younger than 35 who had recovered from COVID-19.

The chain is built from TRBV7-9 and TRBJ1-4, with D unresolved. The CDR3 extends over 14 amino acids. V was pared by 8 bases and J by 4 bases, with 14 bases between. Germline V gives CDR1 SEHNR, CDR2 FQNEAQ (reference sequence). The CDR3: CASVQTGVNEKLFF. Here the CDR3 DNA reads TGTGCCAGCGTCCAAACCGGGGTTAATGAAAAACTGTTTTTT.

The V gene is TRBV29-1, the J gene TRBJ2-3; TRBD1 agrees at 9 bases. This CDR3 spans 15 amino acids. Germline V gene lookup returns CDR1 SQVTM and CDR2 ANQGSEA. V gave up 1 base and J gave up 6 bases; unmatched junction bases: 8. The CDR3 loop is CSVEVAGQGADTQYF. Written as DNA, the CDR3 is TGCAGCGTTGAAGTGGCGGGACAGGGAGCGGATACGCAGTATTTT.

This sequence joins TRBV25-1 and TRBJ1-6, with D possibly TRBD1 on 6 matching bases. CDR3 size: 16 residues. CDR1 and CDR2 from the germline V gene are MGHDK and SYGVNS. V lost 0 bases, J lost 8 bases, and 14 bases lay in between. The CDR3 coding sequence is TGTGCCAGCAGTGAATATAGGGGGGGCAAGGATTCACCCCTCCACTTT. Amino acid sequence: CASSEYRGGKDSPLHF.

The chain joins TRBV19 to TRBJ2-7, with TRBD1 matching over 9 bases. V was clipped by 3 bases and J by 3 bases; unmatched bases: 6. The CDR3 spans 15 residues. The germline V gene has CDR1 LNHDA and CDR2 SQIVND (reference sequence). The CDR3, as DNA: TGTGCCAGTAGTATGCCCGGGACAGGGCGCTACGAGCAGTACTTC. Its translation is CASSMPGTGRYEQYF. Full variable domain (rest looked up from reference TRBV19 and TRBJ2-7): DGGITQSPKYLFRKEGQNVTLSCEQNLNHDAMYWYRQDPGQGLRLIYYSQIVNDFQKGDIAEGYSVSREKKESFPLTVTSAQKNPTAFYLCASSMPGTGRYEQYFGPGTRLTVT.

The chain is built from TRBV7-2 and TRBJ1-2; 10 nucleotides line up with TRBD1. CDR1 SGHTA and CDR2 FQGNSA come from the germline V gene. V trimming: 4 bases; J trimming: 4 bases; junction bases outside the gene matches: 9. CDR3 length: 16 residues. CDR3 bases: TGTGCCAGCAGCTCCCAGACAGGGGGCGGGAGCTATGGCTACACCTTC. As protein: CASSSQTGGGSYGYTF.

Written as DNA, the CDR3 is TGTGCCAGCAGTGAAACGGTAACAGATACGCAGTATTTT. It encodes CASSETVTDTQYF. The genes are TRBV2 and TRBJ2-3; D unresolved. The germline V and J ends were trimmed by 2 bases and 3 bases, with 6 bases remaining between them. CDR1 and CDR2 (germline): SNHLY, FYNNEI. This CDR3 is 13 amino acids long.

The V and J genes are TRBV30 and TRBJ2-3; TRBD2 matches 7 bases. Trimming cost V 1 base and J 2 bases; bases outside gene matches: 6. Germline V CDR1 and CDR2: GTSNPN, SVGIG (reference sequence). There are 15 residues in the CDR3. In DNA form, the CDR3 reads TGTGCCTGGAGTGGCGCGGCGGGGGTCACAGATACGCAGTATTTT. Its protein product is CAWSGAAGVTDTQYF.

In this sample, this clone turned up once. This rearrangement joins TRBV19 to TRBJ1-1; TRBD1 matches 7 bases. This CDR3 has 14 amino acids. CDR1 and CDR2 (germline): LNHDA, SQIVND (reference sequence). The V segment lost 5 bases and the J segment 0 bases; nucleotides outside the gene matches: 3. This CDR3 reads CASSSGQLNTEAFF. CDR3 nucleotides: TGTGCCAGTAGTTCGGGACAGTTGAACACTGAAGCTTTCTTT.

J is TRBJ2-2 and V is TRBV7-2; 7 positions agree with TRBD1. Germline V lookup: CDR1 SGHTA, CDR2 FQGNSA. Trimming at V came to 6 bases and at J to 2 bases, leaving 6 bases not matched to a gene. The CDR3 loop spans 15 amino acids. CDR3 region: CASSHRGPNTGELFF. The CDR3 DNA sequence: TGTGCCAGCAGTCACAGGGGCCCCAACACCGGGGAGCTGTTTTTT.

The V call is TRBV4-2, the J call TRBJ2-7; TRBD1 is a possible D gene (5 bases). The CDR3 sequence is 13 residues long. V dropped 1 base and J dropped 3 bases, with 7 bases sitting between them. Per germline, CDR1 LGHNA and CDR2 YNFKEQ. The CDR3 here is CASSQGGNYEQYF. CDR3 DNA: TGTGCCAGCAGCCAAGGGGGCAACTACGAGCAGTACTTC.

The V gene is TRBV18, the J gene TRBJ1-4, with TRBD1 matching 9 bases. The V gene's germline CDR1 is KGHSH and CDR2 LQKENI. This CDR3 region has 15 residues. J gave up 7 bases and V 4 bases, and 7 bases lay outside the gene matches. CDR3 in amino acids: CASSLQQGAGEKLFF. Here the CDR3 DNA reads TGTGCCAGCTCACTTCAACAGGGGGCGGGTGAAAAACTGTTTTTT.

The chain recombines TRBV19 with TRBJ2-3, with D perhaps matching TRBD2 (6 bases). With 6 bases removed from V and 3 bases from J, the gap between germline ends came to 10 bases. Looked up from germline, CDR1 is LNHDA and CDR2 is SQIVND (reference sequence). CDR3 size: 13 residues. In DNA form, the CDR3 reads TGTGCCAGTAGCCTGGGGAGGACAGATACGCAGTATTTT. This encodes CASSLGRTDTQYF.

The chain links TRBV6-5 to TRBJ2-7, with 8 bases lining up with TRBD1. The germline V gene has CDR1 MNHEY and CDR2 SVGAGI. Trimming at V came to 6 bases and at J to 2 bases, leaving 6 bases not matched to a gene. The CDR3 sequence is 14 residues long. CDR3 residues: CASRKTGDTYEQYF. The CDR3 bases are TGTGCCAGCAGAAAGACAGGGGACACCTACGAGCAGTACTTC.

V gene TRBV7-2 combines with J gene TRBJ2-1; tentatively, D is TRBD2 (5 bases). CDR1 is SGHTA and CDR2 is FQGNSA in the germline V gene. This CDR3 is 15 amino acids long. V gave up 1 base and J gave up 0 bases, with 7 bases separating them. The CDR3 coding sequence is TGTGCCAGCAGCTTAGACCGGGACTCCTACAATGAGCAGTTCTTC. Amino acid sequence: CASSLDRDSYNEQFF.

A remark on this clone: Additional DNA sequences in this sample encode the identical CDR3. The chain couples TRBV6-5 to TRBJ2-1; a weak D match, TRBD2 (6 bases). The CDR3 loop spans 14 amino acids. From germline, CDR1 is MNHEY and CDR2 SVGAGI. V was trimmed by 5 bases and J by 1 base, leaving 9 bases between them. The CDR3 loop is CASSRRESYNEQFF. The CDR3 region has the DNA TGTGCCAGCAGTAGGAGGGAATCCTACAATGAGCAGTTCTTC.

This clone has only one observation. The chain couples TRBV4-1 to TRBJ2-7, with a possible D match to TRBD2 (5 bases). Trimming removed 2 bases at V and 6 bases at J, with 14 bases between. CDR1 is MGHRA, CDR2 YSYEKL, per germline. The CDR3 length is 14 residues. DNA of the CDR3: TGCGCCAGCAGCCAACTTACCGACTACGGCGAGCAGTACTTC. As protein: CASSQLTDYGEQYF.

The V and J genes are TRBV11-2 and TRBJ1-4; D is undetermined. V was clipped by 5 bases and J by 4 bases, with 11 bases between them. Looked up from germline, CDR1 is SGHAT and CDR2 is FQNNGV. This CDR3 comprises 14 residues. The DNA of the CDR3 is TGTGCCAGCAGCCGTGGTACTGATAATGAAAAACTGTTTTTT. Translation gives CASSRGTDNEKLFF.

The gene calls are TRBV11-2 and TRBJ1-2, with unresolved D. The germline V gene has CDR1 SGHAT and CDR2 FQNNGV. This CDR3 spans 14 amino acids. The V end was cut by 5 bases, the J end by 1 base, with 11 bases between. CDR3 protein: CASSRSRDNYGYTF. CDR3 coding DNA: TGTGCCAGCAGCCGATCGAGGGATAACTATGGCTACACCTTC.

This clone was counted once. The V call is TRBV2, the J call TRBJ1-6; 8 bases line up with TRBD1. Per germline, CDR1 SNHLY and CDR2 FYNNEI. The CDR3 length is 17 residues. V shed 6 bases, J shed 0 bases, and the junction held 7 bases outside the gene matches. The CDR3 loop is CASSARTGTSYNSPLHF. The CDR3 nucleotides are TGTGCCAGCAGCGCTAGGACAGGGACCTCCTATAATTCACCCCTCCACTTT.

This rearrangement joins TRBV19 to TRBJ1-1; D uncertain. Germline V lookup: CDR1 LNHDA, CDR2 SQIVND (reference sequence). With 9 bases removed from V and 5 bases from J, the gap between germline ends came to 13 bases. CDR3 length: 12 amino acids. The CDR3 DNA reads as TGTGCCAGGACCCACCCGCGGACTGAAGCTTTCTTT. Translated: CARTHPRTEAFF.

The chain joins TRBV11-2 to TRBJ1-5; tentatively, D is TRBD1 (5 bases). V was shortened by 5 bases and J by 2 bases, with 13 bases between the two germline ends. CDR3 length equals 15 residues. Germline CDR1 and CDR2: SGHAT and FQNNGV. The CDR3 nucleotides are TGTGCCAGCAGCCCAGGGTTTTCGGGCAATCAGCCCCAGCATTTT. It codes for CASSPGFSGNQPQHF. Supplemented by reference TRBV11-2 and TRBJ1-5, the full variable domain reads EAGVAQSPRYKIIEKRQSVAFWCNPISGHATLYWYQQILGQGPKLLIQFQNNGVVDDSQLPKDRFSAERLKGVDSTLKIQPAKLEDSAVYLCASSPGFSGNQPQHFGDGTRLSIL.